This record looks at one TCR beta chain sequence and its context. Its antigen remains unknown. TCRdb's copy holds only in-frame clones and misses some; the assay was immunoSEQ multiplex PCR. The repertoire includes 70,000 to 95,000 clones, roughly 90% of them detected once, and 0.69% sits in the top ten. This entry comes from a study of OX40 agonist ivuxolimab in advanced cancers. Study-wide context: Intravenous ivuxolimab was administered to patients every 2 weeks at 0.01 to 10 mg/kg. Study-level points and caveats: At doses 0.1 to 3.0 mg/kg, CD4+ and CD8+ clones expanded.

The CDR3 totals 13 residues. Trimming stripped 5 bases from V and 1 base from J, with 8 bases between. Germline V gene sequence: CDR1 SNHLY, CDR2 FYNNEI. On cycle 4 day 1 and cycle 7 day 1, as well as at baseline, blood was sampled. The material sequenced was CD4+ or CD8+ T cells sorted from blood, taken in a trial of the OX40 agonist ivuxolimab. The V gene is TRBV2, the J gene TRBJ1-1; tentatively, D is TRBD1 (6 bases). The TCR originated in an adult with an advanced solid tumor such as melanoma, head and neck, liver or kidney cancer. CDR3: CASSRGANTEAFF. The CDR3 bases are TGTGCCAGCAGTCGGGGGGCGAACACTGAAGCTTTCTTT. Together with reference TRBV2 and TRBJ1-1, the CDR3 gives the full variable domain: EPEVTQTPSHQVTQMGQEVILRCVPISNHLYFYWYRQILGQKVEFLVSFYNNEISEKSEIFDDQFSVERPDGSNFTLKIRSTKLEDSAMYFCASSRGANTEAFFGQGTRLTVV.